This T cell receptor beta chain was obtained from a study of T-cell memory formation after mild COVID-19. Whole-study context: TCR clusters largely stayed donor specific. Points from the study as a whole: Clones contracting over day 15 to 85 were CD4/CD8 balanced, with later expanders leaning CD4+. A subset of responding clones appeared in pre-infection memory, suggesting cross-reactive memory joined.

The germline V and J ends were trimmed by 0 bases and 2 bases, with 10 bases remaining between them. CDR1 MGHRA and CDR2 YSYEKL come from the germline V gene. This CDR3 has 15 amino acids. Points on this clonotype: Its specificity is not known.

The authors produced TCR alpha and TCR beta cDNA libraries with sample barcodes and UMIs by 5'RACE using constant-segment primers. TCRdb recomputed calls from the 5' RACE reads with MiXCR, one row per CDR3 protein. The table lists roughly 400,000 distinct CDR3 sequences, about a sixth of them singletons. The TCR sequence derives from a man between 18 and 35 years old who had mild COVID-19 (a few samples of this study predate the infection). Cell type and time point are not known. The chain is built from TRBV4-1 and TRBJ1-2; D is undetermined. The sample taken for sequencing was PBMCs or a T cell subset sorted from them (not recorded which). The CDR3 loop is CASSQDPSENYGYTF. In nucleotides, the CDR3 is TGCGCCAGCAGCCAAGATCCCAGCGAGAACTATGGCTACACCTTC.